The 27 T cell receptor beta chains in this list originate from one sample, sequenced in a study of type 1 regulatory T cells (TCRdb year 2021). This sample was sequenced with an Illumina MiSeq. The public reads were quality trimmed at Q25 with fastp and then assembled into clones with MiXCR by TCRdb, keeping productive beta chains. All rows with the same CDR3 protein become a single entry with the most common DNA and genes. The sample table records 80,000 to 100,000 distinct CDR3 sequences; roughly 28% of these occur just once. Jointly, the top ten make up approximately 2.2% of the sample. Sequencing was performed on CD4+ T cells, either the whole sample or a sorted fraction (not recorded which). The source of these receptors is a human donor in good health.

This clonotype was observed a handful of times. The chain recombines TRBV7-3 with TRBJ2-7, with D unclear. Germline V gene data show CDR1 as SGHTA and CDR2 as FQGTGA. This CDR3 is built from 13 residues. V was clipped by 5 bases and J by 5 bases, with 13 bases between them. The CDR3, as DNA: TGTGCCAGCAGCCCAACTAATGCCGACGAGCAGTACTTC. As protein: CASSPTNADEQYF.

The chain recombines TRBV20-1 with TRBJ2-7; TRBD2 agrees at 11 bases. The CDR3 loop spans 17 amino acids. The germline V gene encodes CDR1 DFQATT and CDR2 SNEGSKA (reference sequence). Trimming took 0 bases from V and 2 from J; bases not matched to a gene: 9. CDR3 in DNA: TGCAGTGCTAGAGACCCCCAAATACTAGCGGGGGCCTACGAGCAGTACTTC. Its protein product is CSARDPQILAGAYEQYF.

The V and J genes are TRBV6-5 and TRBJ2-2; D ambiguous. Germline-derived CDR1 and CDR2 are MNHEY and SVGAGI. V lost 6 bases to trimming and J lost 5 bases, with 19 bases between them. The CDR3 loop spans 16 amino acids. The CDR3 loop is CASRSTQEPITGELFF. The CDR3 nucleotides are TGTGCCAGCAGATCCACCCAGGAGCCCATAACCGGGGAGCTGTTTTTT.

Only a few counts were recorded for this clonotype. One junction end disagrees with the germline gene, perhaps due to a read error. This chain joins TRBV7-9 and TRBJ1-1; D is unclear. Germline loops: CDR1 SEHNR, CDR2 FQNEAQ (reference sequence). The CDR3 contains 9 residues. The CDR3 DNA reads TGTGCCAGCCCGTTAGGGTCTAGCTTT. Its protein is CASPLGSSF.

As concerns this clonotype: Lacking the conserved final phenylalanine or tryptophan, this CDR3 likely reflects a read error. The V gene is TRBV7-2, the J gene TRBJ2-3; D is unclear. CDR1 is SGHTA, CDR2 FQGNSA, per germline. The CDR3 runs 12 residues. Trimming took off 2 bases at V and 4 bases at J, with 4 bases between the two ends. The CDR3 DNA reads as TGTGCCAGCAGCTTAAGTGCAGATACGCAGTATTAT. Translation gives CASSLSADTQYY.

The rearrangement joins TRBV7-9 to TRBJ2-5; D perhaps matches TRBD1 (5 bases). There are 13 residues in the CDR3. The V end lost 3 bases, the J end lost 5 bases, and 10 bases lay between the germline ends. Germline lookup yields CDR1 SEHNR and CDR2 FQNEAQ (reference sequence). The CDR3 DNA sequence: TGTGCCAGCAGCTTGGCCGCAGGGGAGACCCAGTACTTC. It is translated as CASSLAAGETQYF.

This clonotype appeared a single time. The chain has TRBV7-2 and TRBJ1-3, with D hard to call. Trimming stripped 1 base from V and 0 bases from J, with 10 bases between. The CDR3 is made up of 16 amino acids. Germline V lookup: CDR1 SGHTA, CDR2 FQGNSA. CDR3 amino acids: CASSLEARNSGNTIYF. In DNA form, the CDR3 reads TGTGCCAGCAGCTTAGAGGCCAGGAACTCTGGAAACACCATATATTTT. Together with reference TRBV7-2 and TRBJ1-3, the CDR3 gives the full variable domain: GAGVSQSPSNKVTEKGKDVELRCDPISGHTALYWYRQSLGQGLEFLIYFQGNSAPDKSGLPSDRFSAERTGGSVSTLTIQRTQQEDSAVYLCASSLEARNSGNTIYFGEGSWLTVV.

This clonotype was detected only a few times. The chain couples TRBV6-2 or TRBV6-3 to TRBJ1-1, with 7 positions matching TRBD1. Trimming cost V 4 bases and J 1 base; bases outside gene matches: 6. CDR1 MNHEY and CDR2 SVGEGT come from the germline V gene. The length of the CDR3 is 15 residues. In DNA, the CDR3 is TGTGCCAGCAGTTTGGAGGGACAGACGAACACTGAAGCTTTCTTT. This translates into CASSLEGQTNTEAFF.

For this clonotype: The germline gene is not matched at one end of the junction; a read error may be the cause. The CDR3 nucleotides are TGTGCCAGTAGTACCACAGGGGCCTCCAACTATGGCTGCACCTTC. It is translated as CASSTTGASNYGCTF. The chain links TRBV19 to TRBJ1-2, with 7 positions matching TRBD1. The CDR3 totals 15 residues. Germline lookup yields CDR1 LNHDA and CDR2 SQIVND (reference sequence).

V is TRBV20-1 and J is TRBJ2-2; D ambiguous. This CDR3 has 13 amino acids. CDR1 DFQATT and CDR2 SNEGSKA come from the germline V gene (reference sequence). Trimming took off 3 bases at V and 4 bases at J, with 9 bases between the two ends. The CDR3 nucleotides are TGCAGTGCTAGTGGCGGAGCCACCGGGGAGCTGTTTTTT. Its protein product is CSASGGATGELFF.

This chain connects TRBV6-5 to TRBJ2-2, with 8 bases identical to TRBD2. Germline V gives CDR1 MNHEY, CDR2 SVGAGI. The CDR3 length is 16 residues. The junction had 7 bases not matched to a gene; V was cut back by 7 bases and J by 0 bases. CDR3: CASNFLAGANTGELFF. CDR3 DNA sequence: TGTGCCAGCAATTTTCTAGCGGGCGCGAACACCGGGGAGCTGTTTTTT.

This clonotype occurred a few times. The chain combines TRBV28 with TRBJ2-1; 11 positions agree with TRBD2. V lost 5 bases and J lost 0; bases outside the gene matches: 3. Looked up from germline, CDR1 is MDHEN and CDR2 is SYDVKM. The CDR3 length is 16 residues. For the CDR3, the DNA is TGTGCCAGCAGTGTAACTAGCGGGGGCTCCTACAATGAGCAGTTCTTC. Translation: CASSVTSGGSYNEQFF.

Only a few counts were recorded for this clonotype. The rearrangement joins TRBV6-2 or TRBV6-3 to TRBJ2-3; 7 bases match TRBD1. The CDR3 is made up of 17 amino acids. Germline V gene sequence: CDR1 MNHEY, CDR2 SVGEGT. The ends lost 7 bases at V and 0 bases at J; junction bases unmatched: 13. Here the CDR3 DNA reads TGTGCCAGCAATCTAAAGGGGGCCAGCGTTAGCACAGATACGCAGTATTTT. Its translation: CASNLKGASVSTDTQYF.

This clonotype showed up just a few times. The chain couples TRBV12-3 or TRBV12-4 to TRBJ2-1; no reliable D call. The length of the CDR3 is 11 residues. Trimming stripped 1 base from V and 9 bases from J, with 4 bases between. This CDR3 reads CASSLVGEQFF. The CDR3 bases are TGTGCCAGCAGTTTAGTCGGTGAGCAGTTCTTC.

The rearrangement uses TRBV5-1 and TRBJ2-1, with 9 bases aligning to TRBD2. The CDR3 totals 17 residues. Germline-derived CDR1 and CDR2 are SGHRS and YFSETQ. Trimming removed 4 bases from V and 8 bases from J; junction bases left unmatched: 16. The CDR3 DNA reads TGCGCCAGCAGCCCCTCGGGAGCGGGAGGAGGCTGGGATGAGCAGTTCTTC. Its protein is CASSPSGAGGGWDEQFF.

The V call is TRBV5-1, the J call TRBJ2-2, with D maybe TRBD1 (6 bases). This CDR3 comprises 15 residues. CDR1 and CDR2 (germline): SGHRS, YFSETQ. Trimming shortened V by 2 bases and J by 0 bases, and 8 bases separated the two germline ends. The CDR3 coding sequence is TGCGCCAGCAGCTTCAAGGGGGCGAACACCGGGGAGCTGTTTTTT. Amino acids: CASSFKGANTGELFF.

The V call is TRBV14, the J call TRBJ2-6; D perhaps matches TRBD2 (8 bases). V dropped 2 bases and J dropped 5 bases, with 22 bases sitting between them. The CDR3 is made up of 19 amino acids. The V gene's germline CDR1 is SGHDN and CDR2 FVKESK. The CDR3 here is CASSQRQGGSGSRANVLTF. The CDR3 DNA follows: TGTGCCAGCAGCCAACGACAGGGTGGCAGCGGGAGTAGGGCCAACGTCCTGACTTTC.

A few counts support this clonotype. The rearrangement joins TRBV7-9 to TRBJ2-7; tentative D call: TRBD2 (5 bases). The CDR3 covers 15 residues. Germline V CDR1 and CDR2: SEHNR, FQNEAQ (reference sequence). The ends were cut back, 5 bases at V and 3 bases at J, with 17 bases in the middle. The CDR3 loop reads CASSVREAVLYEQYF. The CDR3 DNA reads as TGTGCCAGCAGCGTCCGTGAAGCGGTACTCTACGAGCAGTACTTC.

The chain has TRBV5-1 and TRBJ1-1; 10 bases are a match to TRBD1. Trimming took 7 bases from V and 6 from J; bases not matched to a gene: 9. The CDR3 is 14 residues long. The germline V gene encodes CDR1 SGHRS and CDR2 YFSETQ. CDR3 region: CASHGQGEGSEAFF. The CDR3 region has the DNA TGCGCCAGCCACGGACAGGGGGAGGGTTCTGAAGCTTTCTTT.

This clonotype occurred a few times. The chain joins TRBV5-6 to TRBJ2-7; 9 bases map to TRBD1. The trim removed 4 bases at V and 4 bases at J, leaving 9 bases unmatched. Looked up from germline, CDR1 is SGHDT and CDR2 is YYEEEE. The CDR3 sequence is 15 residues long. CDR3 sequence reads: CASSTPGQGHYEQYF. The CDR3 DNA reads as TGTGCCAGCAGCACCCCGGGACAGGGACATTACGAGCAGTACTTC. The full variable domain, with the rest looked up from reference TRBV5-6 and TRBJ2-7, is DAGVTQSPTHLIKTRGQQVTLRCSPKSGHDTVSWYQQALGQGPQFIFQYYEEEERQRGNFPDRFSGHQFPNYSSELNVNALLLGDSALYLCASSTPGQGHYEQYFGPGTRLTVT.

The sample holds a few counts of this clonotype. The V and J genes are TRBV30 and TRBJ2-1, with 8 nucleotides matching TRBD1. Germline values: CDR1 GTSNPN, CDR2 SVGIG (reference sequence). This CDR3 has 13 residues. After removal of 0 bases from V and 9 bases from J, the junction contained 4 bases not matched to a gene. In nucleotides, the CDR3 is TGTGCCTGGAGTGTATCAGGGGGCGTTGAGCAGTTCTTC. Translating it yields CAWSVSGGVEQFF. Looking up the rest from reference TRBV30 and TRBJ2-1 gives the full variable domain: SQTIHQWPATLVQPVGSPLSLECTVEGTSNPNLYWYRQAAGRGLQLLFYSVGIGQISSEVPQNLSASRPQDRQFILSSKKLLLSDSGFYLCAWSVSGGVEQFFGPGTRLTVL.

The rearrangement uses TRBV28 and TRBJ2-1; the match to TRBD2 covers 14 bases. Per germline, CDR1 MDHEN and CDR2 SYDVKM. With 5 bases clipped from V and 2 bases from J, the junction kept 11 bases outside the gene matches. This CDR3 is 19 amino acids long. The CDR3 loop is CASSPPGTSGSFTYNEQFF. The CDR3 DNA reads as TGTGCCAGCAGTCCCCCTGGGACTAGCGGGAGCTTTACCTACAATGAGCAGTTCTTC.

The chain employs TRBV7-6 and TRBJ2-7; the match to TRBD1 covers 8 bases. The CDR3 sequence is 14 residues long. Germline CDR1 reads SGHVS; CDR2 reads FNYEAQ. The ends lost 5 bases at V and 7 bases at J; junction bases unmatched: 10. CDR3 in amino acids: CASSRDRRVWEQYF. The CDR3 nucleotides read TGTGCCAGCAGCCGGGACAGGCGGGTTTGGGAGCAGTACTTC.

J is TRBJ2-5 and V is TRBV20-1; weak D call: TRBD1 (6 bases). V was cut by 7 bases and J by 3 bases, with 15 bases left in between. Germline V CDR1 and CDR2: DFQATT, SNEGSKA (reference sequence). This CDR3 region has 13 residues. The CDR3 DNA is TGCAGTGGTAGGCACAGGGCCGAAGAGACCCAGTACTTC. Translation: CSGRHRAEETQYF.

This clonotype was observed a handful of times. The chain combines TRBV4-1 with TRBJ2-5; no clear D. This CDR3 is 14 amino acids long. The germline V and J ends were trimmed by 4 bases and 7 bases, with 16 bases remaining between them. Germline V gives CDR1 MGHRA, CDR2 YSYEKL. Here the CDR3 DNA reads TGCGCCAGCAGCCTTACCGGTATGGCGCCGACCCAGTACTTC. Protein: CASSLTGMAPTQYF.

V and J are TRBV20-1 and TRBJ2-3; 9 nucleotides align to TRBD2. Germline V gene sequence: CDR1 DFQATT, CDR2 SNEGSKA (reference sequence). Losses at the gene ends were 3 bases for V and 0 bases for J; bases not matched to a gene: 4. This CDR3 region has 15 residues. The CDR3 region is CSASPLAGSTDTQYF. CDR3 in DNA: TGCAGTGCTAGTCCTCTAGCGGGAAGCACAGATACGCAGTATTTT.

This clonotype turned up a few times. This chain connects TRBV4-1 to TRBJ1-1; perhaps TRBD1 as D (5 bases). The CDR3 runs 17 residues. Trimming removed 2 bases from V and 1 base from J, with 17 bases in between. The germline V gene encodes CDR1 MGHRA and CDR2 YSYEKL. Here the CDR3 reads CASSQIRLRDPNTEAFF. The CDR3 nucleotides are TGCGCCAGCAGCCAAATCAGACTCCGGGACCCGAACACTGAAGCTTTCTTT.